This entry features one T cell receptor (beta chain) sequence. Its antigen remains unknown. Produced via immunoSEQ multiplex PCR; TCRdb's table is partial and in-frame only. The sample records over 20,000 clones, about 85% being singletons. Anyone with autoimmune disease history or systemic immunosuppression was excluded. The sample is drawn from a study of OX40 agonist ivuxolimab in advanced cancers. In the study overall: People in dose escalation had one of these cancers: hepatocellular carcinoma, melanoma, renal cell or head and neck cancer. General study results and limits: Dose levels from 0.1 to 3.0 mg/kg saw CD4+ and CD8+ blood T cells expand clonally by week 6.

Trimming removed 1 base from V and 0 bases from J; junction bases left unmatched: 3. The CDR3 is 16 amino acids. The V gene's germline CDR1 is LNHDA and CDR2 SQIVND (reference sequence). The chain links TRBV19 to TRBJ1-1; 9 nucleotides agree with TRBD1. This clonotype was sampled from an adult with an advanced solid tumor such as melanoma, head and neck, liver or kidney cancer. Here the sequenced sample was CD4+ or CD8+ T cells sorted from blood, taken in a trial of the OX40 agonist ivuxolimab. The CDR3 DNA reads TGTGCCAGTAGTATAGGGACAGGGGTAGTGAACACTGAAGCTTTCTTT. It encodes CASSIGTGVVNTEAFF.